A selection of T cell receptor beta chains follows, all from one sample in a study of T cells after yellow fever vaccination. TCRdb ran MiXCR on the 5' RACE reads and lists one entry per CDR3 protein. The sample holds about 85,000 distinct CDR3 sequences, approximately 12% seen once. This specimen consisted of CD8+ T cells not binding an NS4B(214-222) dextramer, sorted from PBMCs, obtained approximately 22 days after the first yellow fever vaccination. These TCRs come from a man between 18 and 35 years old who received the YFV17D yellow fever vaccine. The CDR3 runs from the conserved cysteine through the conserved F or W. A D gene is named only where the DNA matches it firmly. Size tells how often a clone was seen (once, few, many) or the class of an expanded clone, and some rows leave it out.

clone size	J gene	D gene	V gene	CDR3 protein	CDR3 DNA
few	TRBJ2-2	NA	TRBV3-1	CASSQEFRLTGTGELFF	TGTGCCAGCAGCCAAGAATTCAGGCTTACTGGGACCGGGGAGCTGTTTTTT
few	TRBJ2-1	NA	TRBV2	CASPIERVHYNEQFF	TGTGCCAGCCCAATAGAGAGAGTCCACTACAATGAGCAGTTCTTC
few	TRBJ1-2	NA	TRBV29-1	CSAAQGYYGYTF	TGCAGCGCTGCACAGGGTTACTATGGCTACACCTTC
many	TRBJ1-5	NA	TRBV4-1	CASSQRAVSNQPQHF	TGCGCCAGCAGCCAACGGGCAGTTAGCAATCAGCCCCAGCATTTT
few	TRBJ2-7	NA	TRBV19	CASSRQGRAYEQYF	TGTGCCAGTAGTCGCCAGGGGAGGGCCTACGAGCAGTACTTC
few	TRBJ2-5	NA	TRBV6-2/TRBV6-3	CASSRVQGIETQYF	TGTGCCAGCAGTAGAGTGCAGGGTATAGAGACCCAGTACTTC
few	TRBJ1-1	NA	TRBV6-5	CASSSRVLTGTNTEAFF	TGTGCCAGCAGTTCCCGGGTTCTGACGGGGACGAACACTGAAGCTTTCTTT
few	TRBJ1-3	NA	TRBV25-1	CASSIGGSSGNTIYF	TGTGCCAGCAGTATTGGCGGGAGCTCTGGAAACACCATATATTTT
NA	TRBJ1-3	NA	TRBV4-1	CASSQDVGTGNTIYF	TGCGCCAGCAGCCAAGATGTAGGGACTGGAAACACCATATATTTT
NA	TRBJ1-2	TRBD1	TRBV5-1	CASSLEGGQGYGYTF	TGCGCCAGCAGCTTGGAAGGGGGCCAAGGCTATGGCTACACCTTC
few	TRBJ2-1	NA	TRBV15	CATSRDRQGLYNEQFF	TGTGCCACCAGCAGAGATAGACAGGGACTCTACAATGAGCAGTTCTTC
many	TRBJ1-1	NA	TRBV25-1	CASSVGTHHTEAFF	TGTGCCAGCAGTGTCGGGACTCATCACACTGAAGCTTTCTTT
NA	TRBJ1-1	NA	TRBV6-5	CASSYPEAGFETEAFF	TGTGCCAGCAGTTACCCAGAGGCGGGCTTCGAGACTGAAGCTTTCTTT
NA	TRBJ2-3	NA	TRBV4-1	CASRDTTSSTDTQYF	TGCGCCAGCAGGGATACCACTTCTAGCACAGATACGCAGTATTTT
NA	TRBJ2-1	NA	TRBV12-3/TRBV12-4	CASSRDAYNEQFF	TGTGCCAGCAGTCGGGACGCATACAATGAGCAGTTCTTC
few	TRBJ1-2	NA	TRBV15	CATSRDSLLDGYTF	TGTGCCACCAGCAGAGATAGCCTTTTGGACGGCTACACCTTC
few	TRBJ2-1	NA	TRBV5-1	CASSTWDNNEQFF	TGCGCCAGCAGCACATGGGACAACAATGAGCAGTTCTTC
few	TRBJ2-3	NA	TRBV18	CASSLLIDSTDTQYF	TGTGCCAGCTCACTACTAATCGACAGCACAGATACGCAGTATTTT
NA	TRBJ2-1	TRBD1	TRBV24-1	CATSASDRGLGNEQFF	TGTGCCACCAGTGCTTCGGACAGGGGGCTGGGAAATGAGCAGTTCTTC
NA	TRBJ2-1	NA	TRBV19	CASSILEDNEQFF	TGTGCCAGTAGTATACTAGAGGACAATGAGCAGTTCTTC
NA	TRBJ2-5	NA	TRBV19	CASSHTGETQYF	TGTGCCAGTAGTCACACGGGAGAGACCCAGTACTTC
NA	TRBJ1-5	NA	TRBV12-3/TRBV12-4	CASRPTGVGNQPQHF	TGTGCCAGCAGACCAACAGGCGTGGGGAATCAGCCCCAGCATTTT
NA	TRBJ1-2	NA	TRBV7-2	CASSLGIEADGYTF	TGTGCCAGCAGCTTAGGAATAGAGGCGGATGGCTACACCTTC
few	TRBJ1-2	TRBD1	TRBV5-6	CASSLEQGYYGYTF	TGTGCCAGCAGCTTGGAACAGGGGTACTATGGCTACACCTTC
few	TRBJ1-2	NA	TRBV6-6	CASSIDSNYGYTF	TGTGCCAGCAGTATTGACAGCAACTATGGCTACACCTTC
few	TRBJ2-3	TRBD2	TRBV7-6	CASSPRASGNTDTQYF	TGTGCCAGCAGCCCCCGGGCTAGCGGAAACACAGATACGCAGTATTTT
few	TRBJ1-1	NA	TRBV12-3/TRBV12-4	CASSRRANTEAFF	TGTGCCAGCAGCAGACGGGCGAACACTGAAGCTTTCTTT
few	TRBJ2-7	NA	TRBV11-2	CASSSPGHSFYEQYF	TGTGCCAGCAGCTCTCCGGGACACAGTTTCTACGAGCAGTACTTC
few	TRBJ1-5	TRBD1	TRBV4-1	CASSQETGGYGQPQHF	TGCGCCAGCAGCCAAGAAACAGGGGGGTATGGACAGCCCCAGCATTTT
NA	TRBJ2-1	NA	TRBV19	CASTSGTDYNEQFF	TGTGCCAGTACCTCAGGGACCGATTACAATGAGCAGTTCTTC
NA	TRBJ2-1	TRBD1	TRBV29-1	CSVEKGTGPYNEQFF	TGCAGCGTTGAGAAGGGGACAGGACCCTACAATGAGCAGTTCTTC
few	TRBJ2-3	NA	TRBV10-3	CAISEDGLPTDTQYF	TGTGCCATCAGTGAGGATGGGCTACCCACAGATACGCAGTATTTT
NA	TRBJ2-3	NA	TRBV15	CATSRDSGSDTQYF	TGTGCCACCAGCAGAGATTCCGGGTCTGATACGCAGTATTTT
NA	TRBJ2-5	TRBD2	TRBV6-1	CASSPGWGGLQETQYF	TGTGCCAGCAGTCCGGGCTGGGGGGGACTACAAGAGACCCAGTACTTC
NA	TRBJ2-1	TRBD1	TRBV4-1	CASSLTSRAGGYNEQFF	TGCGCCAGCAGCCTTACGAGCAGGGCAGGGGGTTACAATGAGCAGTTCTTC
NA	TRBJ1-2	NA	TRBV19	CASSDYGYTF	TGTGCCAGTAGTGACTATGGCTACACCTTC
NA	TRBJ2-5	NA	TRBV29-1	CSTAVWNGETQYF	TGCAGCACTGCGGTATGGAATGGTGAGACCCAGTACTTC
NA	TRBJ2-4	TRBD1	TRBV4-1	CASSRDRGPLAKNIQYF	TGCGCCAGCAGCCGAGACAGGGGGCCCCTAGCCAAAAACATTCAGTACTTC
few	TRBJ2-3	NA	TRBV4-1	CASSPAGITSTDTQYF	TGCGCCAGCAGCCCGGCGGGTATAACTAGCACAGATACGCAGTATTTT
NA	TRBJ1-5	NA	TRBV4-3	CASSQDEGSSQPQHF	TGCGCCAGCAGCCAAGATGAGGGTTCTTCACAGCCCCAGCATTTT
many	TRBJ2-3	TRBD2	TRBV11-2	CASSSLLAGVTSTDTQYF	TGTGCCAGCAGCTCCCTACTAGCGGGGGTAACTAGCACAGATACGCAGTATTTT
few	TRBJ1-1	TRBD1	TRBV6-6	CASLGRGYTEAFF	TGTGCCAGCCTCGGCAGGGGGTACACTGAAGCTTTCTTT
NA	TRBJ2-1	NA	TRBV5-1	CASSPRLEYNEQFF	TGCGCCAGCAGCCCTAGACTTGAGTACAATGAGCAGTTCTTC
few	TRBJ1-2	TRBD1	TRBV7-9	CASSPAGQGYYGYTF	TGTGCCAGCAGCCCCGCGGGACAGGGCTACTATGGCTACACCTTC
NA	TRBJ1-1	NA	TRBV11-2	CASSPLLEAEAFF	TGTGCCAGCAGCCCACTGTTGGAGGCTGAAGCTTTCTTT
few	TRBJ1-5	TRBD1	TRBV19	CASSIGQGIHQPQHF	TGTGCCAGTAGTATCGGACAGGGAATACATCAGCCCCAGCATTTT
NA	TRBJ2-5	NA	TRBV20-1	CSARVLATGQETQYF	TGCAGTGCTAGAGTGTTAGCGACGGGGCAAGAGACCCAGTACTTC
few	TRBJ1-1	NA	TRBV7-9	CASSPRGPRDTEAFF	TGTGCCAGCAGCCCTCGCGGGCCCCGGGACACTGAAGCTTTCTTT
many	TRBJ1-1	TRBD1	TRBV14	CASSLGGGLAREAFF	TGTGCCAGCAGCCTAGGAGGGGGCTTAGCCCGTGAAGCTTTCTTT
few	TRBJ2-3	TRBD2	TRBV20-1	CSARVSISSLSTSGYHTDTQYF	TGCAGTGCTAGAGTATCGATCTCCTCTCTCTCGACTAGCGGGTATCACACAGATACGCAGTATTTT
NA	TRBJ2-1	NA	TRBV6-1	CASSRSVHLRGTDNEQFF	TGTGCCAGCAGCCGCTCTGTCCACTTGCGGGGGACAGACAATGAGCAGTTCTTC
NA	TRBJ2-1	NA	TRBV7-3	CASSLEVTYNEQFF	TGTGCCAGCAGCTTGGAGGTAACCTACAATGAGCAGTTCTTC